Following are 16 T cell receptor beta chains from one sample sequenced in a study of T cells in Graves' hyperthyroidism and ophthalmopathy. TCR beta CDR3 regions were amplified from RNA transcripts. In the first-round RT-PCR of the TCR CDR3, the HTBI primer set was used. TCRdb re-derived calls from the multiplex PCR reads in MiXCR, one entry per CDR3 protein. The sample has about 640,000 distinct CDR3 sequences, about 14% seen once. Input material: blood. These receptors were taken from a woman between 50 and 59 years old with Graves' ophthalmopathy.

This clonotype was observed at least ten times. The J gene is TRBJ1-1, the V gene TRBV29-1; tentative D call: TRBD1 (6 bases). This CDR3 is 13 amino acids long. The V end lost 4 bases, the J end lost 0 bases, and 9 bases lay between the germline ends. Germline V lookup: CDR1 SQVTM, CDR2 ANQGSEA. CDR3 residues: CSVGAGVNTEAFF. CDR3 DNA: TGCAGCGTTGGGGCAGGGGTGAACACTGAAGCTTTCTTT.

Concerning this clonotype: This clone may be a read error of a much larger clone one base away. V is TRBV2 and J is TRBJ2-7; the match to TRBD2 covers 10 bases. V dropped 2 bases and J dropped 9; count of bases not matched to a gene: 13. CDR3 size: 16 residues. Germline CDR1 is SNHLY and CDR2 is FYNNEI. CDR3 region: CASSEPTSGWANGQYF. DNA for the CDR3: TGTGCCAGCAGTGAACCGACTAGCGGGTGGGCCAACGGGCAGTACTTC.

This clonotype was detected only a few times. CDR3 sequence: CASSLAGVGGLEQYF. CDR3 in DNA: TGTGCCAGCAGCTTAGCGGGGGTGGGGGGACTCGAGCAGTACTTC. This chain joins TRBV7-3 and TRBJ2-7, with 7 bases aligning to TRBD2. The CDR3 has 15 residues. CDR1 and CDR2 (germline): SGHTA, FQGTGA. Trimming cost V 2 bases and J 6 bases; bases outside gene matches: 10.

The rearrangement links TRBV20-1 to TRBJ1-5, with TRBD1 identical over 7 bases. Per the germline V gene, CDR1 is DFQATT and CDR2 is SNEGSKA (reference sequence). There are 16 residues in the CDR3. Losses at the gene ends were 6 bases for V and 0 bases for J; bases not matched to a gene: 11. This chain's CDR3 is CSAFTGVVISNQPQHF. In DNA form, the CDR3 reads TGCAGTGCCTTTACAGGGGTGGTTATTAGCAATCAGCCCCAGCATTTT.

This clonotype was observed at least ten times. The V gene is TRBV27, the J gene TRBJ2-1; 9 nucleotides agree with TRBD2. Germline loops: CDR1 MNHEY, CDR2 SMNVEV (reference sequence). V lost 2 bases to trimming and J lost 4 bases; unmatched junction nucleotides: 6. The CDR3 covers 16 residues. This CDR3 reads CASSLTLAGLYNEQFF. In DNA form, the CDR3 reads TGTGCCAGCAGTTTAACGCTAGCGGGACTTTACAATGAGCAGTTCTTC.

J is TRBJ2-7 and V is TRBV27, with TRBD2 matching over 10 bases. CDR3 length equals 15 residues. With 5 bases clipped from V and 6 bases from J, the junction kept 10 bases outside the gene matches. Germline V CDR1 and CDR2: MNHEY, SMNVEV (reference sequence). This chain's CDR3 is CASSLTGLAIFEQYF. CDR3 DNA: TGTGCCAGCAGTCTCACGGGACTAGCGATTTTCGAGCAGTACTTC.

This chain joins TRBV5-1 and TRBJ1-5; no definite D call. The V end was cut by 2 bases, the J end by 1 base, with 13 bases between. The CDR3 runs 16 residues. The germline gives CDR1 SGHRS, CDR2 YFSETQ. This CDR3 is CASSFGIGGSNQPQHF. The CDR3 DNA reads as TGCGCCAGCAGCTTCGGGATTGGTGGAAGCAATCAGCCCCAGCATTTT.

Only a few counts were recorded for this clonotype. J is TRBJ2-7 and V is TRBV29-1; 7 bases are shared with TRBD2. CDR3 size: 14 residues. V was clipped by 5 bases and J by 6 bases; unmatched bases: 13. CDR1 SQVTM and CDR2 ANQGSEA come from the germline V gene. As DNA, the CDR3 is TGCAGCGTTACCACGACTAGCAGAGGGGTCGAGCAGTACTTC. Encoded protein: CSVTTTSRGVEQYF.

Details on this clonotype: One base away lies a much larger clone, so this may be a sequencing read error. This rearrangement joins TRBV6-5 to TRBJ2-1, with TRBD2 matching over 9 bases. This CDR3 region has 15 residues. Trimming cost V 5 bases and J 3 bases; bases outside gene matches: 5. The V gene's germline CDR1 is MNHEY and CDR2 SVGAGI. The CDR3 DNA reads as TGTGCCAGCAGTCACTTTAGCGGGAGCTACAATGAGCAGTTCTTC. The encoded protein is CASSHFSGSYNEQFF.

This clonotype occurred a few times. The gene calls are TRBV4-1 and TRBJ1-1; D is possibly TRBD1 (6 bases). The CDR3 loop spans 16 amino acids. Germline assignment: CDR1 MGHRA and CDR2 YSYEKL. The ends were cut back, 1 base at V and 3 bases at J, with 15 bases in the middle. The CDR3 DNA sequence: TGCGCCAGCAGCCAAGTGCGAGGGGGATCGGACACTGAAGCTTTCTTT. This translates into CASSQVRGGSDTEAFF.

This clonotype came up many times. The chain has TRBV6-2 or TRBV6-3 and TRBJ2-7; TRBD2 aligns across 9 bases. CDR1 is MNHEY and CDR2 is SVGEGT in the germline V gene. V was pared by 2 bases and J by 2 bases, with 7 bases of the junction left unmatched. There are 16 residues in the CDR3. The CDR3 DNA sequence: TGTGCCAGCAGTTACAATGTGGTAGCGGGAGCCTACGAGCAGTACTTC. Amino acids: CASSYNVVAGAYEQYF.

This clonotype occurred many times. The chain links TRBV7-9 to TRBJ1-1; the D gene is possibly TRBD1 (5 bases). V lost 8 bases to trimming and J lost 0 bases, with 16 bases between them. The CDR3 covers 15 residues. From germline, CDR1 is SEHNR and CDR2 FQNEAQ (reference sequence). The CDR3 region has the DNA TGTGCCAGCTCTGACCAGGGCGGGATGAACACTGAAGCTTTCTTT. This sequence encodes CASSDQGGMNTEAFF. Using reference TRBV7-9 and TRBJ1-1 for the parts outside the CDR3, the full variable domain is DTGVSQNPRHKITKRGQNVTFRCDPISEHNRLYWYRQTLGQGPEFLTYFQNEAQLEKSRLLSDRFSAERPKGSFSTLEIQRTEQGDSAMYLCASSDQGGMNTEAFFGQGTRLTVV.

This clonotype was counted at least ten times. The chain carries TRBV20-1 and TRBJ2-7, with a possible D match to TRBD2 (6 bases). Trimming pared 2 bases from V and 1 base from J, leaving 12 bases between. CDR1 is DFQATT, CDR2 SNEGSKA, per germline (reference sequence). The CDR3 extends over 14 amino acids. CDR3 region: CSARSTSQSYEQYF. CDR3 DNA sequence: TGCAGTGCTAGATCGACTAGTCAGTCCTACGAGCAGTACTTC.

Many counts were recorded for this clonotype. The chain is built from TRBV3-1 and TRBJ1-5; D uncertain. V shed 2 bases and J shed 1 base, with 3 bases lying between them. The CDR3 is 13 residues long. The germline gives CDR1 LGHDT, CDR2 YNNKEL (reference sequence). The CDR3 DNA is TGTGCCAGCAGCCAAAGGAGCAATCAGCCCCAGCATTTT. It codes for CASSQRSNQPQHF.

The V call is TRBV28, the J call TRBJ1-5, with no clear D. The V gene lost 6 bases and the J gene lost 0 bases, with 30 bases spanning the gap. Germline V CDR1 and CDR2: MDHEN, SYDVKM. This CDR3 region has 21 residues. CDR3 bases: TGTGCCAGCAGAGGCGGAATACCAGTCCCGAAAAACCTGTATAGCAATCAGCCCCAGCATTTT. Translated: CASRGGIPVPKNLYSNQPQHF.

This rearrangement joins TRBV6-6 to TRBJ1-4; D is unresolved. Between the trimmed V and J ends, which lost 0 bases and 8 bases, there was a span of 13 bases. The CDR3 has 15 residues. Germline V gene lookup returns CDR1 MNHNY and CDR2 SVGAGI (reference sequence). The CDR3 region is CASSYSGTTGEKLFF. DNA of the CDR3: TGTGCCAGCAGTTACTCGGGTACCACCGGGGAAAAACTGTTTTTT.